This entry lists 10 T cell receptor beta chains sequenced from one sample in a study of early T cells in non-severe SARS-CoV-2 infection. TCRdb independently ran MiXCR on the 5' RACE reads; one entry per CDR3 protein. The repertoire holds fewer than 85,000 distinct CDR3 sequences, with about 15% as singletons. The source was whole blood, collected at baseline. The source of these receptors is an adult who was a healthcare worker with PCR-confirmed SARS-CoV-2 infection or an uninfected control (not recorded which).

This clonotype was counted a few times. The CDR3 region is CASSAGPGTAYGYTF. The DNA of the CDR3 is TGTGCCAGCAGCGCCGGCCCCGGGACAGCCTATGGCTACACCTTC. V gene TRBV6-5 combines with J gene TRBJ1-2; 7 bases line up with TRBD1. The germline CDR1 and CDR2 sequences are MNHEY and SVGAGI. The CDR3 runs to 15 residues. V lost 6 bases and J lost 4; bases outside the gene matches: 11.

This clonotype was detected a few times. The rearrangement links TRBV6-5 to TRBJ2-7; no reliable D call. Germline V gives CDR1 MNHEY, CDR2 SVGAGI. The CDR3 runs 11 residues. Trimming stripped 8 bases from V and 5 bases from J, with 10 bases between. For the CDR3, the DNA is TGTGCCAGCCCTTTTGGGGACGAGCAGTACTTC. Protein sequence: CASPFGDEQYF.

This clonotype was observed many times. V is TRBV10-3 and J is TRBJ1-2; 7 bases are shared with TRBD1. Germline V gene lookup returns CDR1 ENHRY and CDR2 SYGVKD. V lost 4 bases, J lost 6 bases, and 5 bases stayed unmatched. The CDR3 contains 13 residues. CDR3 DNA sequence: TGTGCCATCAGTGTTGGGGACAGCGATGGCTACACCTTC. It specifies CAISVGDSDGYTF.

This chain links TRBV11-2 with TRBJ2-3, with D unclear. The CDR3 loop spans 13 amino acids. The germline V gene has CDR1 SGHAT and CDR2 FQNNGV. Trimming cost V 0 bases and J 6 bases, with 7 bases left between them. In DNA, the CDR3 is TGTGCCAGCAGCTTAGACCAGAGGGATACGCAGTATTTT. As protein: CASSLDQRDTQYF. Supplemented by reference TRBV11-2 and TRBJ2-3, the full variable domain reads EAGVAQSPRYKIIEKRQSVAFWCNPISGHATLYWYQQILGQGPKLLIQFQNNGVVDDSQLPKDRFSAERLKGVDSTLKIQPAKLEDSAVYLCASSLDQRDTQYFGPGTRLTVL.

A few counts support this clonotype. V gene TRBV6-7 combines with J gene TRBJ2-5; TRBD1 is a possible D gene (6 bases). TRBV6-7 belongs to the ORF category, with a function that is uncertain. Deletions cut 2 bases from V and 2 bases from J, with 18 bases between. This CDR3 is built from 17 residues. The DNA for the CDR3 is TGTGCCAGCAGTTACCCCGGTCGCGGCAGGGGACAAGAGACCCAGTACTTC. This gives the protein CASSYPGRGRGQETQYF.

This clonotype appeared a few times. The V call is TRBV7-3, the J call TRBJ2-3; 13 bases line up with TRBD2. Germline CDR1 SGHTA, CDR2 FQGTGA. The CDR3 length is 17 residues. J was trimmed by 5 bases and V by 5 bases; bases with no gene match: 10. The CDR3 region is CASSQGAGLAGRDTQYF. Here the CDR3 DNA reads TGTGCCAGCAGCCAAGGGGCGGGACTAGCGGGAAGAGATACGCAGTATTTT.

V usage is TRBV20-1 and J usage is TRBJ1-4; D possibly corresponds to TRBD1 (5 bases). CDR3 length: 14 residues. Germline V gene lookup returns CDR1 DFQATT and CDR2 SNEGSKA (reference sequence). The V and J ends lost 0 bases and 8 bases respectively, with 13 bases between them. The CDR3 loop is CSARDVGGGEKLFF. The CDR3 DNA reads as TGCAGTGCTAGAGATGTCGGGGGAGGGGAAAAACTGTTTTTT.

The chain uses TRBV29-1 and TRBJ1-5; TRBD1 is a possible D gene (5 bases). CDR3 size: 14 residues. V dropped 6 bases and J dropped 11 bases, with 23 bases sitting between them. Per germline, CDR1 SQVTM and CDR2 ANQGSEA. CDR3 sequence (DNA): TGCAGCGTACTTGAGGGGACCCCCCGGGAGACCCAGCATTTT. This codes for CSVLEGTPRETQHF. Full variable domain (outside the CDR3, taken from reference TRBV29-1 and TRBJ1-5): SAVISQKPSRDICQRGTSLTIQCQVDSQVTMMFWYRQQPGQSLTLIATANQGSEATYESGFVIDKFPISRPNLTFSTLTVSNMSPEDSSIYLCSVLEGTPRETQHFGDGTRLSIL.

The chain links TRBV5-1 to TRBJ2-5; D uncertain. From germline, CDR1 is SGHRS and CDR2 YFSETQ. V lost 4 bases and J lost 10, with 17 bases in between. The CDR3 contains 13 residues. Here the CDR3 reads CASSLGKGLDQYF. In nucleotides, the CDR3 is TGCGCCAGCAGCCTTGGGAAAGGGCTAGACCAGTACTTC.

The chain couples TRBV10-3 to TRBJ2-2; D not certain. This CDR3 contains 13 residues. The V end was cut by 7 bases, the J end by 4 bases, with 10 bases between. The germline gives CDR1 ENHRY, CDR2 SYGVKD. Here the CDR3 DNA reads TGTGCCATCAACGACCTCTTCACCGGGGAGCTGTTTTTT. It codes for CAINDLFTGELFF.